This T cell receptor beta chain was sequenced in a study of T cell changes during pregnancy in multiple sclerosis. Using immunoSEQ multiplex PCR, the repertoire was profiled, and TCRdb retains in-frame clones only, with some absent. Here the sample spans about 87,000 clones, over 85% being singletons. Germline values: CDR1 SGHNT, CDR2 YYREEE (reference sequence). The V and J ends lost 1 base and 4 bases, in that order; junction bases with no gene match: 3. This CDR3 region has 14 residues. The TCR sequence derives from a female donor in good health, enrolled as a control in a pregnancy study. The input for sequencing was peripheral blood, taken in the third trimester of pregnancy. The chain recombines TRBV5-4 with TRBJ2-5; 8 nucleotides align to TRBD2. The CDR3 DNA follows: TGTGCCAGCAGCTTGCCGGGACTAGGAGAGACCCAGTACTTC. Translated: CASSLPGLGETQYF.